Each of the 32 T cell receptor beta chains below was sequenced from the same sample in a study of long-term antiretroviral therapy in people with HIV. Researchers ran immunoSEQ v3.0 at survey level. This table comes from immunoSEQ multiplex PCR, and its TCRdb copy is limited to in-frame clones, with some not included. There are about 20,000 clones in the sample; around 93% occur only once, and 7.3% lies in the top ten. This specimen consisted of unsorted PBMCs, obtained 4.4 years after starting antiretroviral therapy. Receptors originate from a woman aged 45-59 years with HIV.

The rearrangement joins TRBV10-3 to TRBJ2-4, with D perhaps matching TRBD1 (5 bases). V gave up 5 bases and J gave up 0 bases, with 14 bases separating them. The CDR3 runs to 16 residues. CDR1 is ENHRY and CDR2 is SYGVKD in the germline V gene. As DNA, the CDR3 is TGTGCCATCAGTTCAGACAGAATGCTAGCCAAAAACATTCAGTACTTC. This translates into CAISSDRMLAKNIQYF.

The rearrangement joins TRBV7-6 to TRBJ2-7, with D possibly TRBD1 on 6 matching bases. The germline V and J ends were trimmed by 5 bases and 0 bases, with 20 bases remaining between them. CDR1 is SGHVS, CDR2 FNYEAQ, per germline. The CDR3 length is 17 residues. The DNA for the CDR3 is TGTGCCAGCAGCCCACGGATGGCAGTAGGGGGCTCCTACGAGCAGTACTTC. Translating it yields CASSPRMAVGGSYEQYF.

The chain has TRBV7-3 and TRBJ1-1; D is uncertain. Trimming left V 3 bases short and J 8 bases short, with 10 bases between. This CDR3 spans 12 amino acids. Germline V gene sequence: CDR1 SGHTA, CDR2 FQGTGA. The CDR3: CASSFPLGEAFF. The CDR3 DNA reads TGTGCCAGCAGCTTTCCTTTGGGGGAAGCTTTCTTT.

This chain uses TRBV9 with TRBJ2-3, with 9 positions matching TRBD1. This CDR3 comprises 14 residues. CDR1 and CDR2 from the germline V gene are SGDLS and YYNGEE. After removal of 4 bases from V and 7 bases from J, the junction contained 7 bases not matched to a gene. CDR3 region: CASSSGTGPYTQYF. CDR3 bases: TGTGCCAGCAGCTCCGGGACAGGGCCCTATACGCAGTATTTT. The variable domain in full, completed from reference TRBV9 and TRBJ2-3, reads DSGVTQTPKHLITATGQRVTLRCSPRSGDLSVYWYQQSLDQGLQFLIQYYNGEERAKGNILERFSAQQFPDLHSELNLSSLELGDSALYFCASSSGTGPYTQYFGPGTRLTVL.

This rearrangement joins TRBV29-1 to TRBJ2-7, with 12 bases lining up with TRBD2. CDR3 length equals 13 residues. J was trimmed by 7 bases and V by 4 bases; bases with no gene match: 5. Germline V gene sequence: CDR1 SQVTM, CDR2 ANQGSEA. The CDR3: CSVARTSGEEQYF. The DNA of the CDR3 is TGCAGCGTTGCCCGGACTAGCGGGGAGGAGCAGTACTTC.

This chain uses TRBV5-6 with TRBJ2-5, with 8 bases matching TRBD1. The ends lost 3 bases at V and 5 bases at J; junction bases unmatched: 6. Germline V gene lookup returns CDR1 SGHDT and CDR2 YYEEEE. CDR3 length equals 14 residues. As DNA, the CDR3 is TGTGCCAGCAGCTGGCAGGGACAGGAGGAGACCCAGTACTTC. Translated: CASSWQGQEETQYF.

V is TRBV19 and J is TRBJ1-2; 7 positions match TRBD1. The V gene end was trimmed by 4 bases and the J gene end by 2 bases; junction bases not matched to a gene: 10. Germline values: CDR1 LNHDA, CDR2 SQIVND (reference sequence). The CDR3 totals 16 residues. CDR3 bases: TGTGCCAGTAGTAAGATAGGGACAGACTCAAACTATGGCTACACCTTC. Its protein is CASSKIGTDSNYGYTF. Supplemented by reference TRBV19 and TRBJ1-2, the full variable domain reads DGGITQSPKYLFRKEGQNVTLSCEQNLNHDAMYWYRQDPGQGLRLIYYSQIVNDFQKGDIAEGYSVSREKKESFPLTVTSAQKNPTAFYLCASSKIGTDSNYGYTFGSGTRLTVV.

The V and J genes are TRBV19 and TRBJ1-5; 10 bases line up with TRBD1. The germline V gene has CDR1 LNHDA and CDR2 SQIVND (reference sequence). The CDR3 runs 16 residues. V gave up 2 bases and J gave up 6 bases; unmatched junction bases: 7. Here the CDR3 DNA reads TGTGCCAGTAGTATAATTGGGACAGGGGTTACTCAGCCCCAGCATTTT. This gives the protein CASSIIGTGVTQPQHF.

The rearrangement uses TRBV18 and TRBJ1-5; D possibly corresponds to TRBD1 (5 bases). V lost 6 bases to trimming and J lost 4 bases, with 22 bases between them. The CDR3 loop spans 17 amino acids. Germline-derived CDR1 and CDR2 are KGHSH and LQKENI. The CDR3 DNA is TGTGCCAGCTCGCCCAGAAACGGAGAGGGGAAGAATCAGCCCCAGCATTTT. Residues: CASSPRNGEGKNQPQHF.

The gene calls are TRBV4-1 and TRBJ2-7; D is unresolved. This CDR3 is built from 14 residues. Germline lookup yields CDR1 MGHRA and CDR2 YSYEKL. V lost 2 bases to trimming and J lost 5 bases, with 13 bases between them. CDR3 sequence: CASSQNQAGDEQYF. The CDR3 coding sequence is TGCGCCAGCAGCCAAAATCAGGCAGGTGACGAGCAGTACTTC.

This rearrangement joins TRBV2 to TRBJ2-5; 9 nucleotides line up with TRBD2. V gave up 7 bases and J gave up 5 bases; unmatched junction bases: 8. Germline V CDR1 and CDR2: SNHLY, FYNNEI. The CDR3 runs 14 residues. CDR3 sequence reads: CASNRRGGGETQYF. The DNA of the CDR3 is TGTGCCAGCAACAGGCGGGGGGGCGGCGAGACCCAGTACTTC.

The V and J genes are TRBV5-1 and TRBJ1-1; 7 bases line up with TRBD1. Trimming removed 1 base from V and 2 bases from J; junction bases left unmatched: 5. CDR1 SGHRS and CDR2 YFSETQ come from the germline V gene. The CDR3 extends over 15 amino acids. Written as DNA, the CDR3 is TGCGCCAGCAGCTTGAACAGGGGTGGAAACACTGAAGCTTTCTTT. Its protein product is CASSLNRGGNTEAFF.

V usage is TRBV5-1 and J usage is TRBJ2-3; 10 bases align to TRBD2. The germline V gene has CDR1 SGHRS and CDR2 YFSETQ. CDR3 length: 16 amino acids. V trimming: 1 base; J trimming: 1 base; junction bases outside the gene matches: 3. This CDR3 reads CASSLLAGAGTDTQYF. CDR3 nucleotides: TGCGCCAGCAGCTTGCTAGCGGGGGCTGGCACAGATACGCAGTATTTT.

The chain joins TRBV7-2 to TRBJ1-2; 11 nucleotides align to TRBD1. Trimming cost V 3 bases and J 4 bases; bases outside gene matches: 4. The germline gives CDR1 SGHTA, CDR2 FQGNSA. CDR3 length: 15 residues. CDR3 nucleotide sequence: TGTGCCAGCAGCTTGGGACAGGGGGTGTCCTATGGCTACACCTTC. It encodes CASSLGQGVSYGYTF.

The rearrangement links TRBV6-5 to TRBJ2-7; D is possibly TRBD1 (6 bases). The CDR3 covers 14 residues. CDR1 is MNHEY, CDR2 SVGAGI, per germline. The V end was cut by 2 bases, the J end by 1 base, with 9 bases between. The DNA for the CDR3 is TGTGCCAGCAGTTACCGAGGACAGTCCTACGAGCAGTACTTC. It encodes CASSYRGQSYEQYF.

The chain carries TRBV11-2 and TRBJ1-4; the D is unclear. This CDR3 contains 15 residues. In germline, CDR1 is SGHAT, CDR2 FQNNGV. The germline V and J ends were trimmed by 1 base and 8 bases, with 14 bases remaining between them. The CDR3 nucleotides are TGTGCCAGCAGCTTAGGTGGGTCGGGGAACGAAAAACTGTTTTTT. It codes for CASSLGGSGNEKLFF.

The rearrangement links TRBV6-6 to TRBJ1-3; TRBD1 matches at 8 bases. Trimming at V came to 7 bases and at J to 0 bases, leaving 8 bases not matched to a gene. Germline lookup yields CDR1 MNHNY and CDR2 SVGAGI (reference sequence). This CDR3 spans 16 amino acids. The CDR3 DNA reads TGTGCCAGCAATATCGGACAGGGTGCCTCTGGAAACACCATATATTTT. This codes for CASNIGQGASGNTIYF.

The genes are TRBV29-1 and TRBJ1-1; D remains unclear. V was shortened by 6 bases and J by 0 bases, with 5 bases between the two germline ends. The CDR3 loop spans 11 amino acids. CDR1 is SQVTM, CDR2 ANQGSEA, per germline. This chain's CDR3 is CSVGLNTEAFF. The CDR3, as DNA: TGCAGCGTGGGGTTGAACACTGAAGCTTTCTTT.

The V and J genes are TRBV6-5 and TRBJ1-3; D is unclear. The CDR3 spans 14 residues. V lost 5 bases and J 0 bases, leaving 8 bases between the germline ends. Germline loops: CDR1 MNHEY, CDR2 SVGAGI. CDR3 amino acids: CASSDITSGNTIYF. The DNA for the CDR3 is TGTGCCAGCAGTGACATCACCTCTGGAAACACCATATATTTT.

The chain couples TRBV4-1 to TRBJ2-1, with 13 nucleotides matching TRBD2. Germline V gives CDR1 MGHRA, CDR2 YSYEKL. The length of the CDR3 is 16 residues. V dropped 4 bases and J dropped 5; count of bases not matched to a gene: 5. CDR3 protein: CASSRGTSGDHNEQFF. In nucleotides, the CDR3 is TGCGCCAGCAGCCGAGGGACTAGCGGGGATCACAATGAGCAGTTCTTC.

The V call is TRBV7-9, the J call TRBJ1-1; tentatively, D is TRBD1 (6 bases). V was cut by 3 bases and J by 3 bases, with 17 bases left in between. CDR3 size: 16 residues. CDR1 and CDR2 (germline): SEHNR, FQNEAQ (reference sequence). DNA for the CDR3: TGTGCCAGCAGCTTTTGGACACAGGGAGGCGACACTGAAGCTTTCTTT. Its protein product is CASSFWTQGGDTEAFF.

CDR3 coding DNA: TGTGCCAGCAGTTTTTCGGACGAGGCAACTAATGAAAAACTGTTTTTT. It encodes CASSFSDEATNEKLFF. The gene calls are TRBV6-5 and TRBJ1-4, with unresolved D. CDR1 is MNHEY, CDR2 SVGAGI, per germline. The germline V and J ends were trimmed by 4 bases and 0 bases, with 12 bases remaining between them. The CDR3 is made up of 16 amino acids.

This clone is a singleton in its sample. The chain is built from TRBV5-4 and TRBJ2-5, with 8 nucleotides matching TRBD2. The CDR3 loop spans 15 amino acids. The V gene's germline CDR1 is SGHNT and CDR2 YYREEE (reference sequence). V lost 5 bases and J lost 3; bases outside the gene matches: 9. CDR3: CASSPGGSAKETQYF. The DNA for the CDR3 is TGTGCCAGCAGTCCGGGAGGGAGTGCCAAAGAGACCCAGTACTTC. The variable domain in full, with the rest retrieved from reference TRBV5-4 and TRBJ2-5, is ETGVTQSPTHLIKTRGQQVTLRCSSQSGHNTVSWYQQALGQGPQFIFQYYREEENGRGNFPPRFSGLQFPNYSSELNVNALELDDSALYLCASSPGGSAKETQYFGPGTRLLVL.

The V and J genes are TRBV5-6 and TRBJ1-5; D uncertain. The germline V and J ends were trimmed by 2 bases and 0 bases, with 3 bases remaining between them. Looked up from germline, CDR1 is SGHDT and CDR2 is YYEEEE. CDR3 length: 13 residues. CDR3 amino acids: CASSLNSNQPQHF. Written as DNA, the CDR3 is TGTGCCAGCAGCTTAAATAGCAATCAGCCCCAGCATTTT.

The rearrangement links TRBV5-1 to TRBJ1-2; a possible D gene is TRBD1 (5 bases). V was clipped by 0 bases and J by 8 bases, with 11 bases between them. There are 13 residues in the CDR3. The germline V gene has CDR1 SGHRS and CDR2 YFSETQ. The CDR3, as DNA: TGCGCCAGCAGCTTGGAAGGGTGGGGGGGCTACACCTTC. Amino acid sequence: CASSLEGWGGYTF.

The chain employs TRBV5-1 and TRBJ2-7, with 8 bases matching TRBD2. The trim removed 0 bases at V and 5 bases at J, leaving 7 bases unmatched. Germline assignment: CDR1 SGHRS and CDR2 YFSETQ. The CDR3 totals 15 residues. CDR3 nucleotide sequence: TGCGCCAGCAGCTTGGGGGGGACTAGTTTCAACGAGCAGTACTTC. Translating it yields CASSLGGTSFNEQYF.

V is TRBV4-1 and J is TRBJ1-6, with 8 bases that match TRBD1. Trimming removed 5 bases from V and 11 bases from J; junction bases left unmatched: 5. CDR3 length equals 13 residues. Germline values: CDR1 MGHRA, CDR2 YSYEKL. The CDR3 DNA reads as TGCGCCAGCAGCACCCGACAGGGGACACCCCTCCACTTT. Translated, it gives CASSTRQGTPLHF.

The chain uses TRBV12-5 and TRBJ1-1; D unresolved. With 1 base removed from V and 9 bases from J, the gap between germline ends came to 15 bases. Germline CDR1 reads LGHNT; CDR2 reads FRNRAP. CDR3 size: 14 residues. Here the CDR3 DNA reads TGTGCTAGTGGTTTGGACAGTGGGCCTCGACAAGCTTTCTTT. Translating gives CASGLDSGPRQAFF.

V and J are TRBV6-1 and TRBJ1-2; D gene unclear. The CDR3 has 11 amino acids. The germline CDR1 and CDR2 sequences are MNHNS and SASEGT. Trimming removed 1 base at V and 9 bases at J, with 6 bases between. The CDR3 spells CASSEVRSYTF. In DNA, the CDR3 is TGTGCCAGCAGTGAAGTCCGGAGCTACACCTTC.

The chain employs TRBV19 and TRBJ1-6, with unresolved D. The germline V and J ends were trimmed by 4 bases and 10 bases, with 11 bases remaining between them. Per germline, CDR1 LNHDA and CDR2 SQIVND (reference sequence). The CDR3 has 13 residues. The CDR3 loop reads CASSTQSDSPLHF. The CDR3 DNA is TGTGCCAGTAGTACTCAGTCGGACTCACCCCTCCACTTT.

The chain's CDR3 is CASSLGISGDYRYTDTQYF. Written as DNA, the CDR3 is TGTGCCAGCAGCTTAGGGATTAGCGGGGATTACCGGTACACAGATACGCAGTATTTT. The chain uses TRBV7-8 and TRBJ2-3; 8 nucleotides align to TRBD2. V trimming: 1 base; J trimming: 2 bases; junction bases outside the gene matches: 14. This CDR3 spans 19 amino acids. Germline CDR1 SGHVS, CDR2 FQNEAQ.

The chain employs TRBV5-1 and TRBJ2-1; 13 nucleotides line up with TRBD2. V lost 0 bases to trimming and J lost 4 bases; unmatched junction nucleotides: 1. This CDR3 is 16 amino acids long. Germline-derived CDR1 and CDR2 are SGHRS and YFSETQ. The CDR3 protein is CASSLGTSGGYNEQFF. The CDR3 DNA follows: TGCGCCAGCAGCTTGGGGACTAGCGGGGGATACAATGAGCAGTTCTTC.